These T cell receptor beta chains were read from a single sample in a study of beta chain features in type 1 diabetes. Repertoires were generated with immunoSEQ multiplex PCR, while TCRdb's copy carries only in-frame clones and drops some. Of roughly 180,000 clones in the sample, approximately 8.4% were seen once. The specimen was central memory CD4+ T cells from blood. The receptor source for this set is a man aged 18 to 29 with type 1 diabetes. The CDR3 runs from the conserved cysteine through the conserved F or W. The order of the fields is J gene, V gene, D gene, clone size, CDR3 protein, CDR3 DNA. D genes are given only for firm matches. Not all rows give a size; the values are once, few, many and, for expanded clones, a class.

TRBJ2-6,TRBV19,-,-,CASGTGANVLTF,TGTGCCTCGGGTACCGGGGCCAACGTCCTGACTTTC
TRBJ2-1,TRBV28,-,-,CATVIALNYNEQFF,TGTGCCACCGTGATAGCGTTGAACTACAATGAGCAGTTCTTC
TRBJ2-7,TRBV9,-,few,CASSDRDSSEQYF,TGTGCCAGCAGCGACCGGGACTCCTCAGAGCAGTACTTC
TRBJ1-2,TRBV10-3,TRBD1,-,CAIRKDRAYGYTF,TGTGCCATCAGGAAGGACAGGGCCTATGGCTACACCTTC
TRBJ1-5,TRBV30,-,-,CAWNIEGSQPQHF,TGTGCCTGGAACATCGAGGGATCCCAGCCCCAGCATTTT
TRBJ2-2,TRBV18,-,-,CASSPYRDVTGELFF,TGTGCCAGCTCACCGTACAGGGATGTCACCGGGGAGCTGTTTTTT
TRBJ2-3,TRBV7-2,TRBD2,-,CASRVAGGTDTQYF,TGTGCCAGCAGGGTAGCGGGGGGCACAGATACGCAGTATTTT
TRBJ1-5,TRBV2,-,-,CASSVEGFDQPQHF,TGTGCCAGCAGTGTCGAGGGTTTCGATCAGCCCCAGCATTTT
TRBJ2-1,TRBV6-6,TRBD1,few,CASSYRGPGYEQFF,TGTGCCAGCAGTTATAGGGGGCCTGGGTATGAGCAGTTCTTC
TRBJ1-2,TRBV11-2,-,few,CASSLDHRGLRGYTF,TGTGCCAGCAGCTTAGATCACCGGGGTTTGAGAGGCTACACCTTC
TRBJ2-7,TRBV5-6,TRBD2,-,CASNQGLAYEQYF,TGTGCCAGCAACCAGGGACTAGCCTACGAGCAGTACTTC
TRBJ1-2,TRBV28,TRBD1,few,CASSQGQGYGYTF,TGTGCCAGCAGCCAGGGACAGGGGTATGGCTACACCTTC
TRBJ1-4,TRBV7-9,-,-,CASRPQGGTNEKLFF,TGTGCCAGCAGGCCGCAAGGCGGCACTAATGAAAAACTGTTTTTT
TRBJ2-1,TRBV30,TRBD1,few,CAWSVQWTGNNEQFF,TGTGCCTGGAGTGTACAATGGACAGGCAACAATGAGCAGTTCTTC
TRBJ1-1,TRBV2,-,-,CASSERVPMNTEAFF,TGTGCCAGCAGTGAAAGAGTTCCAATGAACACTGAAGCTTTCTTT